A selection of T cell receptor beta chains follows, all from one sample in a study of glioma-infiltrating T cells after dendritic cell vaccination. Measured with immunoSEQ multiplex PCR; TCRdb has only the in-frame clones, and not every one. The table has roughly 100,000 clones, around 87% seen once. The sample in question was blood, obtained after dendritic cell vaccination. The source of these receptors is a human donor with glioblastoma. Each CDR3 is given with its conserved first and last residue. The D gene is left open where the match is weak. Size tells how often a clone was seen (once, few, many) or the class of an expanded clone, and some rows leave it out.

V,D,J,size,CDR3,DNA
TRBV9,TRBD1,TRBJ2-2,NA,CASGPRTGNTGELFF,TGTGCCAGCGGGCCCCGGACAGGTAACACCGGGGAGCTGTTTTTT
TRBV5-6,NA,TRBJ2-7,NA,CASSRLEYEQYF,TGTGCCAGCAGCCGACTAGAGTACGAGCAGTACTTC
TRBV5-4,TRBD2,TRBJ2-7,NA,CASSLVASGSWEQYF,TGTGCCAGCAGCTTGGTAGCTAGCGGGAGTTGGGAGCAGTACTTC
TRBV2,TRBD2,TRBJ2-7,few,CASSEETSGSYEQYF,TGTGCCAGCAGTGAAGAGACTAGCGGCTCCTACGAGCAGTACTTC
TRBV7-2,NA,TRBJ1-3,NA,CASSLGGNGNTIYF,TGTGCCAGCAGCTTAGGAGGGAACGGAAACACCATATATTTT
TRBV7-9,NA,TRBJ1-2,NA,CASSSLQQRGYGYTF,TGTGCCAGCAGCTCTCTACAGCAGCGGGGCTATGGCTACACCTTC
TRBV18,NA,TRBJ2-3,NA,CASSPLGPESPHTQYF,TGTGCCAGCTCACCACTGGGTCCGGAGAGTCCCCATACGCAGTATTTT
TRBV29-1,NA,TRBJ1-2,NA,CSVAKMIITASYTF,TGCAGCGTTGCAAAGATGATAATAACAGCCAGCTACACCTTC
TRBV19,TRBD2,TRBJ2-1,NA,CASRNSGGFNEQFF,TGTGCCAGTAGGAATAGCGGGGGATTCAATGAGCAGTTCTTC
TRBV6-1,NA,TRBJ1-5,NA,CASSEVYSDQPQHF,TGTGCCAGCAGTGAAGTTTATTCCGATCAGCCCCAGCATTTT
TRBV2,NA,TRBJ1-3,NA,CASSEGSPGYF,TGTGCCAGCAGTGAGGGCTCCCCCGGATATTTT
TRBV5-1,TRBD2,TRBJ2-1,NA,CASTLTSVYNEQFF,TGCGCCAGCACCCTGACTAGCGTCTACAATGAGCAGTTCTTC
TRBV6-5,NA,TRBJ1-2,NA,CASTPGLDYGYTF,TGTGCCAGCACTCCGGGTTTAGACTATGGCTACACCTTC
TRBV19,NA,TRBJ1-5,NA,CASSRQSNSNQPQHF,TGTGCCAGTAGTAGACAATCGAATAGCAATCAGCCCCAGCATTTT
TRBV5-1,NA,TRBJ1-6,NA,CASSLIFGDKDSPLHF,TGCGCCAGCAGCTTAATCTTCGGTGACAAGGATTCACCCCTCCACTTT
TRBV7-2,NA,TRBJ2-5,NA,CASSFGLEETQYF,TGTGCCAGCAGCTTCGGTTTGGAAGAGACCCAGTACTTC
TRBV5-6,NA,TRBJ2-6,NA,CASSWAVTGSSGANVLTF,TGTGCCAGCAGCTGGGCCGTTACAGGGAGCTCTGGGGCCAACGTCCTGACTTTC
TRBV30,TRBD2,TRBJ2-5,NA,CAWSSGLAGHLSQYF,TGTGCCTGGAGTTCGGGACTAGCGGGGCACTTGTCCCAGTACTTC
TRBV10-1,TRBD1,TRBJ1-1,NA,CASRPLPQGMNTEAFF,TGCGCCAGCAGACCCCTCCCACAGGGGATGAACACTGAAGCTTTCTTT
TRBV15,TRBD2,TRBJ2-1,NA,CATSSIASGGIYNEQFF,TGTGCCACCAGCAGCATAGCTAGCGGGGGGATCTACAATGAGCAGTTCTTC
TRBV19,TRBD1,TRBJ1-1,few,CASSKQGSTEAFF,TGTGCCAGTAGTAAACAGGGGAGCACTGAAGCTTTCTTT
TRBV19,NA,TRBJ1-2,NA,CASSEARSYGYTF,TGTGCCAGTAGCGAGGCCAGATCCTATGGCTACACCTTC
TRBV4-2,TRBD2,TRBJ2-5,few,CASSQERGGQETQYF,TGTGCCAGCAGCCAAGAGCGGGGGGGCCAAGAGACCCAGTACTTC
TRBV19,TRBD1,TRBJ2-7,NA,CASRWTGQGAYEQYF,TGTGCCAGTAGATGGACGGGACAGGGGGCCTACGAGCAGTACTTC
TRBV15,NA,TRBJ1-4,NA,CATSSGGVATNEKLFF,TGTGCCACCAGCAGCGGGGGTGTAGCAACTAATGAAAAACTGTTTTTT
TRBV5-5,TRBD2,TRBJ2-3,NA,CASSLAGSGSSDTQYF,TGTGCCAGCAGCTTGGCTGGTAGCGGGAGCTCAGATACGCAGTATTTT
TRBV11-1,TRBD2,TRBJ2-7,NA,CASSPHAGAGSSYEQYF,TGTGCCAGCAGCCCGCATGCGGGAGCGGGGAGCTCCTACGAGCAGTACTTC
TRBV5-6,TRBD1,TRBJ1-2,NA,CASSSVRQGGYGYTF,TGTGCCAGCAGCTCAGTTCGACAGGGGGGCTATGGCTACACCTTC
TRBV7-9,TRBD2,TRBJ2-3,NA,CASSSGTSGSLGTDTQYF,TGTGCCAGCAGCTCGGGGACTAGCGGGAGCCTCGGGACAGATACGCAGTATTTT
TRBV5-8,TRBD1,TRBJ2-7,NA,CASSLRGAGGGFPGSEQYF,TGTGCCAGCAGCCTGCGGGGAGCAGGGGGCGGCTTTCCCGGCTCCGAGCAGTACTTC
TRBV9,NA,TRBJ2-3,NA,CASSVEASRDTQYF,TGTGCCAGCAGCGTAGAGGCTAGCCGAGATACGCAGTATTTT
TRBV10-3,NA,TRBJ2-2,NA,CANSRDESWTGELFF,TGTGCCAATTCCAGGGATGAGTCCTGGACCGGGGAGCTGTTTTTT
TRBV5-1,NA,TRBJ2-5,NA,CASSAGLPPETQYF,TGCGCCAGCAGCGCGGGACTCCCCCCAGAGACCCAGTACTTC
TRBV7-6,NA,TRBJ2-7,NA,CASSSSLTYEQYF,TGTGCCAGCAGCTCCAGTCTGACCTACGAGCAGTACTTC
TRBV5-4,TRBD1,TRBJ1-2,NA,CASSPGQGAYNYGYTF,TGTGCCAGCAGCCCCGGACAGGGGGCGTACAACTATGGCTACACCTTC
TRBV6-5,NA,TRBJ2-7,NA,CASSYSGSYEQYF,TGTGCCAGCAGTTACTCCGGTTCCTACGAGCAGTACTTC
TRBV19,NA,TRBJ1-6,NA,CASSMGQDNSPLHF,TGTGCCAGTAGTATGGGCCAGGATAATTCCCCCCTCCACTTT
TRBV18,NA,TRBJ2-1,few,CASSPWGSLYNEQFF,TGTGCCAGCTCACCTTGGGGCTCCCTTTACAATGAGCAGTTCTTC
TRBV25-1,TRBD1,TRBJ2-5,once,CASSETTGSETQYF,TGTGCCAGCAGTGAAACGACAGGGTCGGAGACCCAGTACTTC
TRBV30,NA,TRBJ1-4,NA,CAWSLPGGEKLFF,TGTGCCTGGAGCCTCCCCGGGGGGGAAAAACTGTTTTTT
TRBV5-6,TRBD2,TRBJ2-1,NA,CASSFPRGRTYNEQFF,TGTGCCAGCAGCTTCCCTCGCGGGAGGACTTACAATGAGCAGTTCTTC
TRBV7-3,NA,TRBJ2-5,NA,CASSLMAGVGETQYF,TGTGCCAGCAGCTTAATGGCAGGGGTAGGAGAGACCCAGTACTTC
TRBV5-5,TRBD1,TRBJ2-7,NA,CASSPGTGVYEQYF,TGTGCCAGCAGCCCCGGGACAGGGGTCTACGAGCAGTACTTC
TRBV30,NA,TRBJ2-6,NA,CAWSSGSGANVLTF,TGTGCCTGGAGTTCGGGCTCTGGGGCCAACGTCCTGACTTTC
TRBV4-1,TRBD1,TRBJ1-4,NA,CASSPGTGDEKLFF,TGCGCCAGCAGCCCTGGGACAGGGGACGAAAAACTGTTTTTT
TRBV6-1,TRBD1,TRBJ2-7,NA,CASNTGGAFLEQYF,TGTGCCAGCAATACAGGGGGCGCGTTCCTCGAGCAGTACTTC
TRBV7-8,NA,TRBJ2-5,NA,CASSHRETQYF,TGTGCCAGCAGCCACAGGGAGACCCAGTACTTC
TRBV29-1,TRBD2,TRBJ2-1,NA,CSASPTSGSGEQFF,TGCAGCGCTTCCCCGACTAGCGGGTCCGGCGAGCAGTTCTTC
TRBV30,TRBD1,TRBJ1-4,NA,CAWSAHRGATNEKLFF,TGTGCCTGGAGTGCCCACAGGGGGGCAACTAATGAAAAACTGTTTTTT
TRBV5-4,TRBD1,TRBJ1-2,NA,CASSGGQTVPGGYTF,TGTGCCAGCAGCGGGGGACAGACAGTCCCCGGTGGCTACACCTTC
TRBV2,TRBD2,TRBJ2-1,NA,CASSDLSPGTSLGEQFF,TGTGCCAGCAGTGACCTCTCCCCAGGGACTAGCCTGGGTGAGCAGTTCTTC
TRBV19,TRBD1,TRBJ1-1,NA,CASSDRGRVNTEAFF,TGTGCCAGTAGCGACAGGGGTCGTGTGAACACTGAAGCTTTCTTT
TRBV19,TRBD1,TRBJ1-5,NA,CATLENTGGEQPQHF,TGTGCCACTTTAGAAAATACAGGGGGCGAGCAGCCCCAGCATTTT
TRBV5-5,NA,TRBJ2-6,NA,CASSQGGGTGANVLTF,TGTGCCAGCAGCCAGGGGGGCGGGACAGGGGCCAACGTCCTGACTTTC